This T cell receptor beta chain was retrieved from a study of T cells in Graves' hyperthyroidism and ophthalmopathy. Notes on the study in general: A median about 6.2 months before onset, the model predicted ophthalmopathy. Ophthalmopathy cases were set apart from stable hyperthyroidism by a 13 V-J model.

Amplified regions were TCR beta CDR3 sequences from RNA transcripts. Researchers ran a first-round RT-PCR on the TCR CDR3 using the HTBI primer set. TCRdb reanalysed the multiplex PCR reads using MiXCR and keeps one entry per CDR3 protein. The data hold roughly 280,000 distinct CDR3 sequences, with approximately 15% observed a single time. This clonotype showed up many times. The antigen is unknown. This CDR3 region has 14 residues. Germline CDR1 and CDR2: DFQATT and SNEGSKA (reference sequence). Trimming shortened V by 1 base and J by 8 bases, and 17 bases separated the two germline ends. The study excluded patients with uncontrolled infection, other autoimmune disease, pregnancy or lactation. The PBMCs studied were ones that came from 10 ml fresh peripheral blood.

The source of this sequence is a woman in her sixties with Graves' ophthalmopathy. The genes are TRBV20-1 and TRBJ1-2; the D is unclear. The sequencing sample was made of blood. The CDR3 bases are TGCAGTGCTAGAGGCACCCTGAACAGAGGAGGCTACACCTTC. Residues: CSARGTLNRGGYTF.